This TCR beta chain was sequenced in a study of early T cells in non-severe SARS-CoV-2 infection. In the study overall: Bulk RNA isolated from unsorted whole blood underwent sequencing; chains were not paired.

This clonotype was seen at least ten times. TCRdb processed the 5' RACE reads anew with MiXCR; each CDR3 protein has one entry. The data contain 40,000 or so distinct CDR3 sequences, 5.8% of them seen just once; the ten biggest clones take up 6.5% to 8.5%. Germline V gene sequence: CDR1 SGHRS, CDR2 YFSETQ. CDR3 length: 14 residues. V lost 0 bases and J 4 bases, leaving 10 bases between the germline ends. The sample consisted of whole blood. This receptor was taken from an adult who was a healthcare worker with PCR-confirmed SARS-CoV-2 infection or an uninfected control (not recorded which). The J gene is TRBJ1-2, the V gene TRBV5-1; no definite D call. This CDR3 reads CASSLDGAGYGYTF. The CDR3 DNA sequence: TGCGCCAGCAGCTTGGACGGTGCAGGCTATGGCTACACCTTC. Together with reference TRBV5-1 and TRBJ1-2, the CDR3 gives the full variable domain: KAGVTQTPRYLIKTRGQQVTLSCSPISGHRSVSWYQQTPGQGLQFLFEYFSETQRNKGNFPGRFSGRQFSNSRSEMNVSTLELGDSALYLCASSLDGAGYGYTFGSGTRLTVV.